A selection of T cell receptor beta chains follows, all from one sample in a study of blood T cell repertoires in COVID-19. Sequencing used immunoSEQ multiplex PCR; TCRdb keeps in-frame clones, though not all of them. The sample consists of approximately 150,000 clones, 80% to 90% of them appearing once. The specimen sequenced was peripheral blood. Receptors were obtained from a woman in her seventies who had recovered from COVID-19. CDR3s include the opening cysteine and the closing phenylalanine or tryptophan. The D gene is left open where the match is weak. Rows give clone size only sometimes, using once, few, many, or a class for an expanded clone.

clone size: -; D gene: -; V gene: TRBV4-1; J gene: TRBJ1-1; CDR3 protein: CARSRRGGGWTEAFF; CDR3 DNA: TGCGCCCGCAGCCGGAGAGGGGGGGGATGGACTGAAGCTTTCTTT
clone size: -; D gene: -; V gene: TRBV12-2; J gene: TRBJ2-7; CDR3 protein: CASRLLAGGTSSYEQYF; CDR3 DNA: TGTGCAAGTCGCTTGCTAGCGGGAGGAACCAGCTCCTACGAGCAGTACTTC
clone size: -; D gene: -; V gene: TRBV12-3/TRBV12-4; J gene: TRBJ1-3; CDR3 protein: CASSRGTIYF; CDR3 DNA: TGTGCCAGCAGCCGGGGCACCATATATTTT
clone size: -; D gene: -; V gene: TRBV2; J gene: TRBJ1-5; CDR3 protein: CASSDGGTAFSNQPQHF; CDR3 DNA: TGTGCCAGCAGTGACGGAGGGACGGCCTTTAGCAATCAGCCCCAGCATTTT
clone size: -; D gene: TRBD1; V gene: TRBV19; J gene: TRBJ1-2; CDR3 protein: CASRTGTGPYGYTF; CDR3 DNA: TGTGCCAGTAGAACCGGGACAGGACCATATGGCTACACCTTC
clone size: -; D gene: -; V gene: TRBV7-3; J gene: TRBJ1-1; CDR3 protein: CASSFQENTEAFF; CDR3 DNA: TGTGCCAGCAGCTTTCAGGAGAACACTGAAGCTTTCTTT
clone size: -; D gene: -; V gene: TRBV2; J gene: TRBJ2-4; CDR3 protein: CASIGPGGNIQYF; CDR3 DNA: TGTGCCAGCATAGGCCCGGGCGGGAACATTCAGTACTTC
clone size: few; D gene: -; V gene: TRBV27; J gene: TRBJ2-1; CDR3 protein: CASSERSYHNEQFF; CDR3 DNA: TGTGCCAGCAGTGAAAGGAGTTACCACAATGAGCAGTTCTTC
clone size: -; D gene: -; V gene: TRBV18; J gene: TRBJ2-7; CDR3 protein: CASSPRALGYEQYF; CDR3 DNA: TGTGCCAGCTCACCGAGGGCTCTGGGCTACGAGCAGTACTTC
clone size: -; D gene: -; V gene: TRBV24-1; J gene: TRBJ1-2; CDR3 protein: CATSDLGTPDRKDGYTF; CDR3 DNA: TGTGCCACCAGTGATTTGGGGACCCCGGACAGAAAGGATGGCTACACCTTC